The 8 T cell receptor beta chains in this list originate from one sample, sequenced in a study of OX40 agonist ivuxolimab in advanced cancers. Produced via immunoSEQ multiplex PCR; TCRdb's table is partial and in-frame only. This sample has about 73,000 clones, with 85% to 90% found just once. The sample consisted of CD4+ or CD8+ T cells sorted from blood, taken in a trial of the OX40 agonist ivuxolimab. Receptor source: an adult with an advanced solid tumor such as melanoma, head and neck, liver or kidney cancer.

The V and J genes are TRBV6-5 and TRBJ2-5; tentatively, D is TRBD2 (5 bases). From germline, CDR1 is MNHEY and CDR2 SVGAGI. The V end lost 4 bases, the J end lost 5 bases, and 17 bases lay between the germline ends. The CDR3 contains 15 residues. The CDR3 loop reads CASSSLVRPWETQYF. The CDR3 coding sequence is TGTGCCAGCAGTTCACTAGTTCGGCCCTGGGAGACCCAGTACTTC.

The chain combines TRBV30 with TRBJ1-6, with D perhaps TRBD1 (5 bases). V lost 1 base and J 7 bases, leaving 14 bases between the germline ends. CDR3 length: 15 residues. Germline V gene data show CDR1 as GTSNPN and CDR2 as SVGIG (reference sequence). Here the CDR3 reads CAWSGSGRWNSPLHF. CDR3 nucleotides: TGTGCCTGGAGTGGGTCGGGACGGTGGAATTCACCCCTCCACTTT.

This clone was observed a single time. The chain has TRBV11-2 and TRBJ2-7, with D unresolved. The CDR3 is 11 amino acids. With 3 bases removed from V and 3 bases from J, the gap between germline ends came to 3 bases. Germline CDR1 SGHAT, CDR2 FQNNGV. The CDR3 spells CASSLHYEQYF. The CDR3 bases are TGTGCCAGCAGCTTGCACTACGAGCAGTACTTC. The full variable domain, in which reference TRBV11-2 and TRBJ2-7 provide the parts outside the CDR3, is EAGVAQSPRYKIIEKRQSVAFWCNPISGHATLYWYQQILGQGPKLLIQFQNNGVVDDSQLPKDRFSAERLKGVDSTLKIQPAKLEDSAVYLCASSLHYEQYFGPGTRLTVT.

The chain combines TRBV28 with TRBJ2-3; tentative D call: TRBD1 (5 bases). Germline-derived CDR1 and CDR2 are MDHEN and SYDVKM. V lost 3 bases, J lost 0 bases, and 10 bases lay in between. The CDR3 is 15 residues long. CDR3 in amino acids: CASSFQGWSTDTQYF. CDR3 in DNA: TGTGCCAGCAGTTTTCAGGGATGGAGCACAGATACGCAGTATTTT.

In DNA, the CDR3 is TGCAGCGTTAGACAGGGGGTGGATGAGCAGTTCTTC. This translates into CSVRQGVDEQFF. The V call is TRBV29-1, the J call TRBJ2-1, with 9 bases aligning to TRBD1. The CDR3 extends over 12 amino acids. The V segment lost 5 bases and the J segment 8 bases; nucleotides outside the gene matches: 4. Germline V gives CDR1 SQVTM, CDR2 ANQGSEA.

The chain employs TRBV30 and TRBJ1-5; no reliable D call. Looked up from germline, CDR1 is GTSNPN and CDR2 is SVGIG (reference sequence). The CDR3 length is 14 residues. Trimming left V 2 bases short and J 0 bases short, with 8 bases between. The CDR3 region has the DNA TGTGCCTGGAGTCTAGACAATAGCAATCAGCCCCAGCATTTT. It codes for CAWSLDNSNQPQHF.

The CDR3 loop reads CASSKEGAGGAGGNQPQHF. The CDR3, as DNA: TGTGCCAGCAGCAAAGAGGGGGCAGGGGGCGCAGGCGGCAATCAGCCCCAGCATTTT. The genes are TRBV21-1 and TRBJ1-5; the D call in the table, TRBD1, was not verified against the DNA. TRBV21-1 is labeled a pseudogene. The CDR3 totals 19 residues.

J is TRBJ2-1 and V is TRBV28; D is uncertain. With 1 base removed from V and 4 bases from J, the gap between germline ends came to 11 bases. Germline V gene sequence: CDR1 MDHEN, CDR2 SYDVKM. The CDR3 is made up of 15 amino acids. The CDR3 nucleotides are TGTGCCAGCAGTTTATCGGGTTCCCGATACAATGAGCAGTTCTTC. Translated, it gives CASSLSGSRYNEQFF.